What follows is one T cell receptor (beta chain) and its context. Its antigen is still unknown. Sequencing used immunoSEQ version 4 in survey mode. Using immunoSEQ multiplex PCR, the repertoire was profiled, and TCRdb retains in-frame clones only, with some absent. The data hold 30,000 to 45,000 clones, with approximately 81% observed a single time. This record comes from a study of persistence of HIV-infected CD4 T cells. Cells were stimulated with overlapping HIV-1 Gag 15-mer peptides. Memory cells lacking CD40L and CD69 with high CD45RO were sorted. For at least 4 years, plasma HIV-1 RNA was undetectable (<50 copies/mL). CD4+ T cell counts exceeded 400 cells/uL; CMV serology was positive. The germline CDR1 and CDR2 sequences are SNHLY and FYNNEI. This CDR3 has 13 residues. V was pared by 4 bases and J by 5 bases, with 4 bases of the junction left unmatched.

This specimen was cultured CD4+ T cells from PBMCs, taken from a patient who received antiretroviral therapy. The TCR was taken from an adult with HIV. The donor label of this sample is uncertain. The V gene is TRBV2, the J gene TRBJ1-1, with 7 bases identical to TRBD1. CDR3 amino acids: CASSGQGRTEAFF. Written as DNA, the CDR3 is TGTGCCAGCAGTGGACAGGGAAGGACTGAAGCTTTCTTT.